This TCR beta chain was recorded in a study of beta chain features in type 1 diabetes. Study information: The patients were much like the healthy donors in age, gender and cell yields. Study findings and constraints: Diminished insertions and augmented deletions at VDJ junctions characterized type 1 diabetes patients. Patients' naive, central memory and Treg TCRB repertoires seemed closer to one another than those of healthy donors.

In the case of this clone: What it binds is unknown.

Of the isolated RNA, all was reverse transcribed, and so the sequenced material was expressed TCRB transcripts. Sequencing used immunoSEQ multiplex PCR; TCRdb keeps in-frame clones, though not all of them. The table lists 220,000 or so clones, about 63% of them singletons. Per the germline V gene, CDR1 is MDHEN and CDR2 is SYDVKM. V lost 7 bases and J lost 7, with 10 bases in between. CDR3 length: 11 amino acids. V gene TRBV28 combines with J gene TRBJ2-5; the D gene is possibly TRBD1 (5 bases). The source of this sequence is a man aged 30-40 years in good health. The sample comprised naive CD4+ T cells from blood. The chain's CDR3 is CASNRRGTQYF. CDR3 DNA: TGTGCCAGCAACCGAAGGGGGACCCAGTACTTC.